This TCR beta chain is from a study of cytomegalovirus exposure and HLA in healthy donors. General study points: It was likely that a cluster of highly shared sequence variants was a sequencing artifact.

The CDR3 covers 15 residues. Germline trimming cut 5 bases from V and 6 bases from J; bases unmatched to any gene: 8. Germline V CDR1 and CDR2: MNHEY, SVGAGI. A multiplex PCR was run with 60 Vbeta primers and 13 Jbeta primers. The table came from immunoSEQ multiplex PCR; TCRdb's copy has only in-frame clones and leaves some out. This repertoire shows 150,000 or so clones, around 84% found once; its top ten account for about 2.5%. A note on this clone: Its antigen is still unknown.

The sequence was obtained from a man aged 50 or older in good health and CMV-seronegative. The chain has TRBV6-5 and TRBJ1-5; the match to TRBD1 covers 9 bases. Sequencing used PBMCs. CDR3 sequence reads: CASSPTGGLGQPQHF. CDR3 DNA sequence: TGTGCCAGCAGTCCCACAGGGGGCCTCGGTCAGCCCCAGCATTTT.